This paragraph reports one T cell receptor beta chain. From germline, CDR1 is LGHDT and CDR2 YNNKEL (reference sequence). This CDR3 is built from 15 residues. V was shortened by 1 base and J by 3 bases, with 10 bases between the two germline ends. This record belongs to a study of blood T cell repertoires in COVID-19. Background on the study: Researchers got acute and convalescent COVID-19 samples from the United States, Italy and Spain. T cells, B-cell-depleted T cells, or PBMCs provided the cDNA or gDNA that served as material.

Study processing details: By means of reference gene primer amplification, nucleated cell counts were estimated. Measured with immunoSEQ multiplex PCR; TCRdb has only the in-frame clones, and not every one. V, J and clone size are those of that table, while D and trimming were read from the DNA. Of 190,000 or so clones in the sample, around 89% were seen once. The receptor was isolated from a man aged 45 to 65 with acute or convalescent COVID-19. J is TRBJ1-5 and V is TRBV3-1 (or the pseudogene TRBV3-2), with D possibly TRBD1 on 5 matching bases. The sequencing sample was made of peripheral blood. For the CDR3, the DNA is TGTGCCAGCAGCCAAGGCTTACAGGACAATCAGCCCCAGCATTTT. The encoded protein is CASSQGLQDNQPQHF.